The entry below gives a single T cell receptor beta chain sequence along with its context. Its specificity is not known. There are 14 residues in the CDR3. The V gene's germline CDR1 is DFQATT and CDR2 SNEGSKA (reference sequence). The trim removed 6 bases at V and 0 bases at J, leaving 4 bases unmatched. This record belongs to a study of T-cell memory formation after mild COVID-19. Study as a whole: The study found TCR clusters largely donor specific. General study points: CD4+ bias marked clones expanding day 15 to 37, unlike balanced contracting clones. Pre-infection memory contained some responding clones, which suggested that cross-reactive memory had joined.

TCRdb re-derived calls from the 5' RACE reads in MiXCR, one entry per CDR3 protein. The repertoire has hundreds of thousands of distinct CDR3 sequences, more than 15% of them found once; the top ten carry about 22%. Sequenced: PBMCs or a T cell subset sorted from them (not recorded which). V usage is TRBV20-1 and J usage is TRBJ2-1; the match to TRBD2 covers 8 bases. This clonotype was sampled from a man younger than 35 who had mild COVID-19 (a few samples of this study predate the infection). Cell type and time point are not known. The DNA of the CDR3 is TGCAGTGCCGCCCGGGGGGGCTCCTACAATGAGCAGTTCTTC. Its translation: CSAARGGSYNEQFF.